Here is one T cell receptor (beta chain) with its context. What it binds is not known. The CD4+ fraction was divided into a CD45RA+ naive subset and a CD45RA-negative memory subset. The sample comes from a study of shared clonotypes between healthy human individuals. Study-wide points: Blood was the only sampled material, and tissue repertoires likely differ.

Original processing methods: Filtering of immunoSEQ junctional sequences could not match full-length read filtering. TCRdb's table, derived via immunoSEQ multiplex PCR, lists solely in-frame clones and lacks some. V, J and clone size reflect that table, while D and trimming were determined from the DNA. The sample shows around 2.5 million clones, 80% to 95% of them seen only once. The CDR3 runs 15 residues. Per germline, CDR1 SNHLY and CDR2 FYNNEI. Unmatched junction bases numbered 4, after V lost 4 bases and J lost 1 base. This TCR derives from a man aged 18 to 30 in good health. Some clones in this sample may be carry-over from other donors' samples. Sequencing input: naive CD4+ T cells from PBMCs. Subset specified: CD45RA+ positively selected. The V call is TRBV2, the J call TRBJ2-4, with 7 bases fitting TRBD2. This chain's CDR3 is CASSGAGEAKNIQYF. As DNA, the CDR3 is TGTGCCAGCAGTGGGGCGGGAGAGGCCAAAAACATTCAGTACTTC.